This T cell receptor beta chain stems from a study of T cells in Graves' hyperthyroidism and ophthalmopathy. In regard to this clonotype: The target antigen is unknown.

Those patients with uncontrolled infection, other autoimmune disease, pregnancy or lactation were excluded. Amplification of TCR beta CDR3 regions used RNA as the template. When the TCR CDR3 underwent first-round RT-PCR, the HTBI primer set was used. TCRdb reprocessed the multiplex PCR reads via MiXCR and lists one record per CDR3 protein. The sample yields 490,000 or so distinct CDR3 sequences, 22% seen once. The CDR3 covers 16 residues. The germline V and J ends were trimmed by 5 bases and 7 bases, with 21 bases remaining between them. In germline, CDR1 is SEHNR, CDR2 FQNEAQ (reference sequence). Study-wide results and limits: Clonotypes that were expanded in thyroid above 0.001 mostly appeared in blood too.

The sample was blood. The V gene is TRBV7-9, the J gene TRBJ1-3, with D perhaps matching TRBD1 (5 bases). This TCR derives from a woman in her 70s with Graves' ophthalmopathy. CDR3 DNA sequence: TGTGCCAGCAGCCGCGACGTAACTCGTCGGGGGAACACCATATATTTT. This encodes CASSRDVTRRGNTIYF.